The 14 T cell receptor beta chains listed next were all sequenced from one sample in a study of Graves' ophthalmopathy and Graves' hyperthyroidism. The authors amplified TCR beta CDR3 regions, and they did so from RNA transcripts for repertoire sequencing. Second-round multiplex PCR came after first-round RT-PCR with HTBI primers. TCRdb re-called the multiplex PCR reads with MiXCR, one entry per CDR3 protein. The sample contains 740,000 or so distinct CDR3 sequences, 40% of which appear only once. Sequences were obtained from peripheral blood. These receptors came from an adult man with Graves' ophthalmopathy.

The gene calls are TRBV14 and TRBJ2-5; unclear D gene. The V gene's germline CDR1 is SGHDN and CDR2 FVKESK. V shed 0 bases and J shed 5 bases, with 16 bases lying between them. The CDR3 is 16 residues long. The CDR3 region is CASSQDTELAWETQYF. The CDR3 coding sequence is TGTGCCAGCAGCCAAGATACTGAGCTGGCCTGGGAGACCCAGTACTTC.

This clonotype has at least ten counts. The chain recombines TRBV10-2 with TRBJ2-7; weak D call: TRBD2 (6 bases). Germline CDR1 and CDR2: WSHSY and SAAADI. The CDR3 has 13 amino acids. V shed 4 bases and J shed 10 bases, with 17 bases lying between them. The CDR3 DNA reads TGCGCCAGCAGTGTCGAGCGGGCGAAGGTCCAGTACTTC. As protein: CASSVERAKVQYF.

This chain joins TRBV20-1 and TRBJ1-1; D is ambiguous. The length of the CDR3 is 15 residues. Per germline, CDR1 DFQATT and CDR2 SNEGSKA (reference sequence). As DNA, the CDR3 is TGCAGCCCCATAGACCGGAAAACTTCCCTAGACGTGGCTTTCTTT. Its translation is CSPIDRKTSLDVAFF.

This clonotype was recorded many times. V and J are TRBV29-1 and TRBJ2-5; D perhaps matches TRBD1 (5 bases). CDR1 and CDR2 (germline): SQVTM, ANQGSEA. The CDR3 loop spans 14 amino acids. Trimming stripped 1 base from V and 5 bases from J, with 14 bases between. In nucleotides, the CDR3 is TGCAGCGTTGAAGTGGGCGCCCCAGGGGAGACCCAGTACTTC. As protein: CSVEVGAPGETQYF. Based on the CDR3 plus reference TRBV29-1 and TRBJ2-5, the full variable domain is SAVISQKPSRDICQRGTSLTIQCQVDSQVTMMFWYRQQPGQSLTLIATANQGSEATYESGFVIDKFPISRPNLTFSTLTVSNMSPEDSSIYLCSVEVGAPGETQYFGPGTRLLVL.

A note on this clonotype: A clone one base away is much larger, so this may be a read error. The chain links TRBV19 to TRBJ1-5; D is unclear. V gave up 0 bases and J gave up 4 bases, with 4 bases separating them. This CDR3 is built from 13 residues. Germline loops: CDR1 LNHDA, CDR2 SQIVND (reference sequence). DNA of the CDR3: TGTGCCAGTAGTATAGAGGTAAATCAGCCCCAGCATTTT. It translates to CASSIEVNQPQHF. The whole variable domain, remainder taken from reference TRBV19 and TRBJ1-5, is DGGITQSPKYLFRKEGQNVTLSCEQNLNHDAMYWYRQDPGQGLRLIYYSQIVNDFQKGDIAEGYSVSREKKESFPLTVTSAQKNPTAFYLCASSIEVNQPQHFGDGTRLSIL.

The chain recombines TRBV9 with TRBJ1-1, with TRBD1 identical over 8 bases. The J segment lost 2 bases and the V segment lost 5 bases, leaving 8 bases of the junction unmatched. This CDR3 spans 15 amino acids. Germline CDR1 SGDLS, CDR2 YYNGEE. Written as DNA, the CDR3 is TGTGCCAGCAGTTTAATGGCAGGGGGCAACACTGAAGCTTTCTTT. Encoded protein: CASSLMAGGNTEAFF.

This chain connects TRBV12-3 or TRBV12-4 to TRBJ1-1; D remains unclear. V was pared by 6 bases and J by 2 bases, with 10 bases between. This CDR3 comprises 13 residues. The CDR3 loop reads CASRRLDNTEAFF. The CDR3 DNA sequence: TGTGCCAGCAGACGTCTCGACAACACTGAAGCTTTCTTT.

The chain employs TRBV29-1 and TRBJ2-5, with D perhaps matching TRBD2 (5 bases). Trimming shortened V by 5 bases and J by 4 bases, and 17 bases separated the two germline ends. The CDR3 is made up of 14 amino acids. The germline CDR1 and CDR2 sequences are SQVTM and ANQGSEA. The CDR3 reads CSVTSNGVGETQYF. In DNA form, the CDR3 reads TGCAGCGTTACCTCAAACGGGGTGGGAGAGACCCAGTACTTC.

This clonotype turned up a few times. Sequence at one end of the junction differs from germline and may be a read error. The V call is TRBV10-3, the J call TRBJ2-7, with 7 bases aligning to TRBD2. Germline-derived CDR1 and CDR2 are ENHRY and SYGVKD. There are 15 residues in the CDR3. The CDR3 sequence: CASSYQPGGSSEQYF. Here the CDR3 DNA reads TGTGCCAGCAGTTACCAACCGGGGGGATCATCCGAGCAGTACTTC.

This chain joins TRBV10-3 and TRBJ2-6, with D unresolved. The CDR3 sequence is 15 residues long. Germline V gene lookup returns CDR1 ENHRY and CDR2 SYGVKD. The V gene lost 3 bases and the J gene lost 2 bases, with 8 bases spanning the gap. In DNA form, the CDR3 reads TGTGCCATCAGTGACCCGACCGCTGGGGCCAACGTCCTGACTTTC. It is translated as CAISDPTAGANVLTF.

V is TRBV28 and J is TRBJ2-7; 9 nucleotides line up with TRBD1. This CDR3 spans 19 amino acids. V trimming: 6 bases; J trimming: 2 bases; junction bases outside the gene matches: 20. Germline CDR1 and CDR2: MDHEN and SYDVKM. Here the CDR3 DNA reads TGTGCCAGCAGGATAGGGACAGGGATTTACGGCGGCTTGACCTACGAGCAGTACTTC. Protein sequence: CASRIGTGIYGGLTYEQYF.

Regarding this clonotype: This may stem from a read error, because a much larger clone lies one nucleotide away. The J gene is TRBJ1-2, the V gene TRBV2; TRBD1 aligns across 7 bases. CDR1 is SNHLY, CDR2 FYNNEI, per germline. Germline trimming cut 6 bases from V and 7 bases from J; bases unmatched to any gene: 11. The CDR3 runs to 14 residues. The chain's CDR3 is CASREDRSHCGYTF. The CDR3, as DNA: TGTGCCAGCAGGGAGGACAGGAGCCACTGTGGCTACACCTTC.

The J gene is TRBJ1-1, the V gene TRBV9; perhaps TRBD1 as D (6 bases). Germline CDR1 and CDR2: SGDLS and YYNGEE. V lost 7 bases to trimming and J lost 11 bases, with 15 bases between them. The CDR3 runs 11 residues. CDR3 region: CASWGGRVAFF. The DNA of the CDR3 is TGTGCCAGCTGGGGGGGGCGGGTGGCTTTCTTT.

The genes are TRBV19 and TRBJ1-1; 11 nucleotides align to TRBD1. The CDR3 is made up of 14 amino acids. Germline loops: CDR1 LNHDA, CDR2 SQIVND (reference sequence). Trimming at V came to 3 bases and at J to 6 bases, leaving 3 bases not matched to a gene. The CDR3 here is CASSMGQGVSEAFF. The CDR3 DNA is TGTGCCAGTAGTATGGGACAGGGGGTTTCTGAAGCTTTCTTT.